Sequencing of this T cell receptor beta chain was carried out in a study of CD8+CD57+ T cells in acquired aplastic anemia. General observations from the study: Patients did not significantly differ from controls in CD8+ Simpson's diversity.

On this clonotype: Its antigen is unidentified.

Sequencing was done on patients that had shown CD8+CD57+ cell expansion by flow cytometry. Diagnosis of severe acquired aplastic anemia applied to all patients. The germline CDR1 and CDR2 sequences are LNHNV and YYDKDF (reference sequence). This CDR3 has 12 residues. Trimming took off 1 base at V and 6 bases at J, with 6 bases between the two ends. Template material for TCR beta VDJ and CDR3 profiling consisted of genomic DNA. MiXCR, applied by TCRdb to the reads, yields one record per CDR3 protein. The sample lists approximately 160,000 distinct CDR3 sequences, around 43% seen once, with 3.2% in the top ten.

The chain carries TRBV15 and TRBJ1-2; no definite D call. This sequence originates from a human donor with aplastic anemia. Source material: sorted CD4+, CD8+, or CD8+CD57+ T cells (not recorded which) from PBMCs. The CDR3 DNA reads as TGTGCCACCAGCAGAGGGGTCGATGGCTACACCTTC. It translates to CATSRGVDGYTF.